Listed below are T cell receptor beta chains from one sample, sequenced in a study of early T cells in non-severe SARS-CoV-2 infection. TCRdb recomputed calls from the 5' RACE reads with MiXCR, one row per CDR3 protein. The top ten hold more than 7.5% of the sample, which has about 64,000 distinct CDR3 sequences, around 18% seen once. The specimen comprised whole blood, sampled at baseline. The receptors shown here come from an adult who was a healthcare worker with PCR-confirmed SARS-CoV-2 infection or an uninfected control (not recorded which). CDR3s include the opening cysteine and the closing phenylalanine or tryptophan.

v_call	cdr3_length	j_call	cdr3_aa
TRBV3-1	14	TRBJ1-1	CASSQGQGATEAFF
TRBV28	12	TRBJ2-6	CATISGANVLTF
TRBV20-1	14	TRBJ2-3	CSARDMKVVDTQYF
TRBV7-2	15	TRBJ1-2	CASSPWDSSNYGYTF
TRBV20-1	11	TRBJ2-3	CSATRGDTQYF
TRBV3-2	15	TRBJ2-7	CASSQLGLASYEQYF
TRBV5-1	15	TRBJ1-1	CASSLAGGKNTEAFF
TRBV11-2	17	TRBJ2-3	CASSLELRRGGRDTQYF
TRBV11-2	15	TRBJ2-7	CASSLNGRQAYEQYF
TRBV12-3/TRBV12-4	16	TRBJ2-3	CASSRTSGGVTDTQYF
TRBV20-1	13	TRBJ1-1	CSTVGVRFTEAFF
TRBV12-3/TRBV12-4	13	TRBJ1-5	CASSYAWGQPQHF
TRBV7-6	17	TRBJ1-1	CASSLRSGTNMDTEAFF
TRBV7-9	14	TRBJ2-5	CASKPDRTAETQYF
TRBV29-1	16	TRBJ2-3	CSVSGGREGDTDTQYF
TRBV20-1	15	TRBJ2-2	CSARPVVAGAGELFF
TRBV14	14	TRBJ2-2	CASSQVLRTGELFF
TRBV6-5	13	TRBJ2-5	CASVSGTEETQYF
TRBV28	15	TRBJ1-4	CASRRGVSTNEKLFF
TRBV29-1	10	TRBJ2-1	CSVSYNEQFF
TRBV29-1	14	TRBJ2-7	CSVASAEIPYEQYF
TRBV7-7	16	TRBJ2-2	CASSQLAGEGTGELFF
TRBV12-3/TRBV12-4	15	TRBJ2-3	CASSLRDPSTDTQYF
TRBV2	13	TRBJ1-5	CASSGTGNQPQHF
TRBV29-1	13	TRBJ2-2	CSVDQGYTGELFF
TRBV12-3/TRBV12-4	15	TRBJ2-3	CASRKTGGLTDTQYF
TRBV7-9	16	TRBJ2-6	CASPWAGGKGANVLTF
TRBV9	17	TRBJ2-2	CASSVETTTANTGELFF
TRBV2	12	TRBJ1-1	CASSRRDTEAFF
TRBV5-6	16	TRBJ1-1	CASSLVTPGRDTEAFF
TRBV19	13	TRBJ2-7	CASSRSGSSEQYF
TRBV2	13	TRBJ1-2	CASSQGAGYGYTF
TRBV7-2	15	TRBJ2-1	CASSLGTARNNEQFF
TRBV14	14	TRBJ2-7	CASSQESALRGQYF
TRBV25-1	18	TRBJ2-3	CASSTPSGGAAITDTQYF
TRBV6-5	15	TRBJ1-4	CASRPRQKTNEKLFF
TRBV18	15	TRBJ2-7	CASSLQGYASNEQYF
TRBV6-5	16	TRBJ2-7	CASSFGTSGSSYEQYF
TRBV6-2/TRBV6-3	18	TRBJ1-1	CASSPLTGGSRENTEAFF
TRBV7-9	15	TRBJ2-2	CASSSGTGVTGELFF
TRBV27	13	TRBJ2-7	CASSIQSSYEQYF
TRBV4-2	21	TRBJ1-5	CASSHGSTGTGRILSNQPQHF
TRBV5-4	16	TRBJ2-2	CASSRGLAGNTGELFF
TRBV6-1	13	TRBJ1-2	CASSEAGDDGYTF
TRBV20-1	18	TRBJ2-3	CSARDLRLSGRGADTQYF
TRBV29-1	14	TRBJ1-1	CSVVVTSGNTEAFF
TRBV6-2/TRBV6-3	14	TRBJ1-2	CASSDRATRYGYTF
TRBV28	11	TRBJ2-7	CASSSYYEQYF
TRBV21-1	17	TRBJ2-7	CASSPQPAGTRDYEQYF
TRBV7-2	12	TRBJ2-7	CASSSGIYEQYF
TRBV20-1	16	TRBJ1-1	CSAMVPLSFLDTEAFF
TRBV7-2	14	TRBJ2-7	CASSRLEGSYEQYF
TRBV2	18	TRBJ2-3	CASSPTSGGGTSTDTQYF
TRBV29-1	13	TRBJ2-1	CSVERDRASQQFF
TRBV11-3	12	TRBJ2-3	CASSYSGDTQYF
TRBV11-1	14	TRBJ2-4	CASSLVGTKNIQYF
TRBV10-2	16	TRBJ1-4	CASSERFRQGIEKLFF
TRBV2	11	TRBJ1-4	CAGKVNEKLFF
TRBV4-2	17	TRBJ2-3	CASSPEAGTRGTDTQYF